The 5 T cell receptor beta chains listed next were all sequenced from one sample in a study of type 1 and type 2 diabetes patients. PCR was run on genomic DNA. The TCR beta CDR3 region was amplified using 30 forward and 13 reverse primers. One entry per CDR3 protein results from TCRdb running MiXCR on the multiplex PCR reads. The sample lists fewer than 300,000 distinct CDR3 sequences; approximately 50% were seen once. The sequenced sample consisted of peripheral blood mononuclear cells (PBMCs). These receptors all stem from a man aged 18 to 29 with type 2 diabetes.

The sample holds many counts of this clonotype. The chain carries TRBV10-1 and TRBJ1-5; D is unresolved. The CDR3 length is 12 residues. Germline values: CDR1 WNHNN, CDR2 SYGVQD (reference sequence). Trimming pared 2 bases from V and 9 bases from J, leaving 8 bases between. In DNA form, the CDR3 reads TGCGCCAGCAGTGAGCGGAGGGTGCCCCAGCATTTT. This translates into CASSERRVPQHF.

V is TRBV7-2 and J is TRBJ2-3; 9 positions agree with TRBD2. V gave up 4 bases and J gave up 6 bases; unmatched junction bases: 5. The CDR3 loop spans 14 amino acids. The germline gives CDR1 SGHTA, CDR2 FQGNSA. The CDR3 spells CASSSKRGADTQYF. The DNA of the CDR3 is TGTGCCAGCAGCTCGAAGCGGGGGGCTGATACGCAGTATTTT.

Turning to this clonotype: One end of the junction is discordant with germline, which a read error may explain. The chain uses TRBV14 and TRBJ1-1; TRBD1 matches 8 bases. From germline, CDR1 is SGHDN and CDR2 FVKESK. The CDR3 is 13 amino acids. This CDR3 is CACSQSQGAKAFF. The DNA of the CDR3 is TGTGCCTGCAGCCAAAGTCAGGGGGCAAAGGCTTTCTTT.

The chain carries TRBV20-1 and TRBJ2-7, with D uncertain. The CDR3 runs 13 residues. With 5 bases removed from V and 0 bases from J, the gap between germline ends came to 11 bases. Germline-derived CDR1 and CDR2 are DFQATT and SNEGSKA (reference sequence). The CDR3 sequence is CSASSESSYEQYF. In nucleotides, the CDR3 is TGCAGTGCTTCTTCGGAAAGCTCCTACGAGCAGTACTTC.

Many counts were recorded for this clonotype. The chain joins TRBV10-3 to TRBJ2-5; TRBD2 matches at 11 bases. V lost 0 bases, J lost 3 bases, and 0 bases stayed unmatched. CDR1 and CDR2 (germline): ENHRY, SYGVKD. The CDR3 extends over 15 amino acids. In DNA form, the CDR3 reads TGTGCCATCAGTGAGTCTAGCGGGAGGGAAGAGACCCAGTACTTC. It encodes CAISESSGREETQYF.